The TCR beta chain described here comes from a study of Ad26.COV2.S vaccination and SARS-CoV-2 variants. Study summary: By the intramuscular route, Ad26.COV2.S was given once, or twice 56 days apart.

The treatment is: some 20 received Ad26.COV2.S at low or high dose, single or two shots; about 5 received placebo; per-sample allocation not given. Sampling occurred on day 63 after the first vaccine or placebo injection. The length of the CDR3 is 15 residues. Trimming removed 2 bases from V and 7 bases from J, with 17 bases in between. Germline CDR1 reads MNHNS; CDR2 reads SASEGT. Generated by immunoSEQ multiplex PCR, the TCRdb table keeps only in-frame clones and is missing some. The sample carries 440,000 or so clones, approximately 90% recorded once. The chain employs TRBV6-1 and TRBJ1-1; D remains ambiguous. The clonotype comes from a person aged 18-65 years who received the Ad26.COV2.S COVID-19 vaccine or a placebo. The specimen was peripheral blood, collected in a trial of Ad26.COV2.S vaccine versus placebo. The CDR3 protein is CASSEMRTPVREAFF. CDR3 DNA sequence: TGTGCCAGCAGTGAAATGCGGACGCCGGTCCGTGAAGCTTTCTTT.